The T cell receptor (beta chain) under discussion was sequenced for a study of blood T cell repertoires in COVID-19. This CDR3 contains 12 residues. Losses at the gene ends were 7 bases for V and 5 bases for J; bases not matched to a gene: 4. Germline V lookup: CDR1 LGHDT, CDR2 YNNKEL (reference sequence). Assay: immunoSEQ multiplex PCR; the TCRdb copy retains only in-frame clones and omits some. The table has approximately 240,000 clones, 75% to 95% seen once. The receptor was derived from a woman under 30 who had recovered from COVID-19. The sequencing input was PBMCs or T cells enriched from blood (not recorded which). The rearrangement joins TRBV3-1 (or the pseudogene TRBV3-2) to TRBJ1-2; 7 nucleotides line up with TRBD1. CDR3 amino acids: CASTSTGYGYTF. The DNA of the CDR3 is TGTGCCAGCACCTCGACAGGGTATGGCTACACCTTC.